The next 14 T cell receptor beta chains were all read from a single sample in a study of blood T cells in healthy people across ages. Primers used in a second PCR of about 6 to 11 cycles were a sample-barcoded 5' primer and a J-beta primer mix. One entry per CDR3 protein, called by TCRdb with MiXCR from the 5' RACE reads. The profile shows about 930,000 distinct CDR3 sequences, almost 30% of them singletons. The same specimen was also included in a second study, on T cells of mothers and their children.

What was sequenced was blood. These receptors all stem from a woman aged 40 to 50 in good health.

The chain is built from TRBV12-3 or TRBV12-4 and TRBJ2-2, with 9 bases matching TRBD2. There are 15 residues in the CDR3. With V trimmed by 6 bases and J by 8 bases, 10 bases remained unmatched. The CDR3 sequence: CASSRSVAGVGELFF. The CDR3 coding sequence is TGTGCCAGCAGCCGTTCGGTAGCGGGGGTTGGGGAGCTGTTTTTT.

This clonotype was seen repeatedly, ten times or more. J is TRBJ1-2 and V is TRBV12-3 or TRBV12-4; the match to TRBD1 covers 8 bases. The V and J ends lost 4 bases and 8 bases, in that order; junction bases with no gene match: 9. The CDR3 extends over 14 amino acids. The CDR3 spells CASSSLTGAEGYTF. CDR3 DNA sequence: TGTGCCAGCAGTTCCTTGACAGGGGCAGAGGGCTACACCTTC.

The chain couples TRBV20-1 to TRBJ1-1; D unclear. The V gene lost 0 bases and the J gene lost 1 base, with 12 bases spanning the gap. The length of the CDR3 is 15 residues. Germline V lookup: CDR1 DFQATT, CDR2 SNEGSKA (reference sequence). CDR3 in DNA: TGCAGTGCTAGAGATATCGAAGTCGGGAACACTGAAGCTTTCTTT. It specifies CSARDIEVGNTEAFF.

This chain connects TRBV11-2 to TRBJ2-3; tentatively, D is TRBD2 (6 bases). Germline lookup yields CDR1 SGHAT and CDR2 FQNNGV. The CDR3 contains 13 residues. Trimming cost V 6 bases and J 5 bases, with 12 bases left between them. The CDR3 nucleotides are TGTGCCAGCAGATCCCCGGGGGAAGATACGCAGTATTTT. This codes for CASRSPGEDTQYF.

V and J are TRBV20-1 and TRBJ2-7, with 7 bases that match TRBD2. The V gene end was trimmed by 2 bases and the J gene end by 4 bases; junction bases not matched to a gene: 8. There are 14 residues in the CDR3. Looked up from germline, CDR1 is DFQATT and CDR2 is SNEGSKA (reference sequence). CDR3 coding DNA: TGCAGTGCTAGATCAGCGGGGTCTATTTACGAGCAGTACTTC. It encodes CSARSAGSIYEQYF.

The CDR3 sequence: CASILGAVPNNEQFF. DNA of the CDR3: TGTGCCAGCATCTTAGGGGCTGTTCCGAACAATGAGCAGTTCTTC. The chain recombines TRBV2 with TRBJ2-1; D is possibly TRBD1 (5 bases). The CDR3 sequence is 15 residues long. Trimming took off 7 bases at V and 5 bases at J, with 18 bases between the two ends. Germline V lookup: CDR1 SNHLY, CDR2 FYNNEI. The complete variable domain, with remaining parts taken from reference TRBV2 and TRBJ2-1, reads EPEVTQTPSHQVTQMGQEVILRCVPISNHLYFYWYRQILGQKVEFLVSFYNNEISEKSEIFDDQFSVERPDGSNFTLKIRSTKLEDSAMYFCASILGAVPNNEQFFGPGTRLTVL.

This clonotype was observed a handful of times. The chain links TRBV29-1 to TRBJ1-2; 7 nucleotides agree with TRBD1. The CDR3 is 14 amino acids. Germline V lookup: CDR1 SQVTM, CDR2 ANQGSEA. V gave up 4 bases and J gave up 0 bases; unmatched junction bases: 5. The CDR3 DNA reads as TGCAGCGTTGGGAGGGACAGCTCTAACTATGGCTACACCTTC. Translation: CSVGRDSSNYGYTF.

A remark on this clonotype: Relative to the germline gene, one junction end is altered; a read error may explain this. This chain links TRBV6-4 with TRBJ2-3, with 7 bases fitting TRBD1. The germline gives CDR1 MRHNA, CDR2 SNTAGT. The CDR3 covers 13 residues. The CDR3 DNA reads TGTGCCAGCAGTGGGACAGGCGCAGAAACGCAGTATTTT. Protein product: CASSGTGAETQYF.

J is TRBJ2-5 and V is TRBV6-2 or TRBV6-3, with D possibly TRBD2 on 7 matching bases. This CDR3 has 14 amino acids. V was trimmed by 3 bases and J by 4 bases, leaving 12 bases between them. The germline gives CDR1 MNHEY, CDR2 SVGEGT. The CDR3 DNA reads TGTGCCAGCAGTTATGGGGGGGCGCGAGAGACCCAGTACTTC. It specifies CASSYGGARETQYF.

V and J are TRBV4-1 and TRBJ1-2, with TRBD1 matching over 8 bases. CDR3 size: 15 residues. Losses at the gene ends were 2 bases for V and 4 bases for J; bases not matched to a gene: 6. Germline loops: CDR1 MGHRA, CDR2 YSYEKL. CDR3 protein: CASSQYLGTGYGYTF. The CDR3, as DNA: TGCGCCAGCAGCCAATACCTAGGGACAGGCTATGGCTACACCTTC.

The chain recombines TRBV7-9 with TRBJ1-1; a possible D gene is TRBD1 (5 bases). Trimming pared 2 bases from V and 0 bases from J, leaving 13 bases between. The CDR3 is 16 residues long. Germline loops: CDR1 SEHNR, CDR2 FQNEAQ (reference sequence). This CDR3 is CASSLTATAMNTEAFF. The CDR3 nucleotides read TGTGCCAGCAGCTTAACTGCGACAGCTATGAACACTGAAGCTTTCTTT.

This chain links TRBV5-5 with TRBJ2-7; TRBD2 is a possible D gene (5 bases). The germline V gene has CDR1 SGHKS and CDR2 YYEKEE (reference sequence). The length of the CDR3 is 15 residues. The germline V and J ends were trimmed by 3 bases and 6 bases, with 19 bases remaining between them. The CDR3 bases are TGTGCCAGCAGCTCCGGACTCGCCCTCTGGGGCGAGCAGTACTTC. This codes for CASSSGLALWGEQYF.

This clonotype occurred many times. The chain is built from TRBV18 and TRBJ2-7; 7 bases are shared with TRBD1. This CDR3 comprises 14 residues. The J segment lost 3 bases and the V segment lost 5 bases, leaving 7 bases of the junction unmatched. CDR1 and CDR2 from the germline V gene are KGHSH and LQKENI. Here the CDR3 reads CASSTGTEFYEQYF. The CDR3 DNA is TGTGCCAGCTCAACCGGGACAGAATTCTACGAGCAGTACTTC.

This clonotype was detected many times. This chain uses TRBV4-1 with TRBJ2-5, with TRBD2 identical over 10 bases. The CDR3 runs 15 residues. Trimming cost V 0 bases and J 13 bases; bases outside gene matches: 11. Germline V CDR1 and CDR2: MGHRA, YSYEKL. CDR3 amino acids: CASSQDQWLAGDLYF. The DNA for the CDR3 is TGCGCCAGCAGCCAAGATCAATGGCTAGCGGGGGATCTGTACTTC.